The TCR beta chain described here comes from a study of cytomegalovirus exposure and HLA in healthy donors. Germline CDR1 and CDR2: SEHNR and FQNEAQ (reference sequence). Trimming took off 5 bases at V and 0 bases at J, with 16 bases between the two ends. The CDR3 contains 16 residues. Findings and caveats of the study: Some V segments, including TRBV6-2 and TRBV6-3, were excluded as indistinguishable. Reportedly, HLA-A and HLA-B alleles of most subjects were accurately predicted from TCR beta. Some TCR beta chains (about 170 of them) were listed as cytomegalovirus-associated. A later analysis linked a missense variant in DCLRE1C to the trimming of TCR beta V and J genes.

This clone was observed a handful of times. Its matching antigen is unknown. Use of 60 Vbeta and 13 Jbeta primers characterized the PCR. Sequenced by immunoSEQ multiplex PCR; TCRdb stores in-frame clones only, minus some. The sample holds about 140,000 clones, approximately 71% seen once. The sample was PBMCs. This sequence was found in a woman between 45 and 60 years old in good health and CMV-seronegative. V usage is TRBV7-9 and J usage is TRBJ1-1; no firm D call. CDR3 sequence reads: CASSLDTFSMNTEAFF. The CDR3 DNA reads as TGTGCCAGCAGCCTAGACACCTTTTCCATGAACACTGAAGCTTTCTTT.